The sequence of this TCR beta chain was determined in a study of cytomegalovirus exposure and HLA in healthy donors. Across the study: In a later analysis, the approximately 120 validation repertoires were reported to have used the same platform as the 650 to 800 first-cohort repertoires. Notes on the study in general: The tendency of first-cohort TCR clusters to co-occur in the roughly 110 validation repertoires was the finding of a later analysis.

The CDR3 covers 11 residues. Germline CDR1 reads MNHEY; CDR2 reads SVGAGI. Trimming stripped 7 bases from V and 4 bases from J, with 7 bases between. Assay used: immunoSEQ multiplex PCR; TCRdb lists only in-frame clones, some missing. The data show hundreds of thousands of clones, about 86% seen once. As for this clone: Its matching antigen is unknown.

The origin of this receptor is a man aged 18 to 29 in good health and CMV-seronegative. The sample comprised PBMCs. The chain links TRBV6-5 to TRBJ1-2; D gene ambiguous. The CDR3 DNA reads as TGTGCCAGCACCGGCGGCTATGGCTACACCTTC. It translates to CASTGGYGYTF.